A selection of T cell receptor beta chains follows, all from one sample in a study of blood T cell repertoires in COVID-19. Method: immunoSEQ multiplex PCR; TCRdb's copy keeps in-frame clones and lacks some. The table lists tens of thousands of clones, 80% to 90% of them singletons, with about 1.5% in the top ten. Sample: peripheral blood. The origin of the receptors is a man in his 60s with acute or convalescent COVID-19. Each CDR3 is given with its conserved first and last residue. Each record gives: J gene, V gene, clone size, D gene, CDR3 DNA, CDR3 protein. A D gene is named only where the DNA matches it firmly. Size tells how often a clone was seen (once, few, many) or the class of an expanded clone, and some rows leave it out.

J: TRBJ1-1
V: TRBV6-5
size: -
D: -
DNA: TGTGCCAGCAGTTCTGCATCGTCGGAGCTTTCGCGGGGAGCTTTCTTT
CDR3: CASSSASSELSRGAFF

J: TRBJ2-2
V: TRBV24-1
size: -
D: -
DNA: TGTGCCACTCGACAGCCGAACACCGGGGAGCTGTTTTTT
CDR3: CATRQPNTGELFF

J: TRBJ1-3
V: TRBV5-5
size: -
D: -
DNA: TGTGCCAGCAGCTTGCAGGGTTTGAGCTCTGGAAACACCATATATTTT
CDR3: CASSLQGLSSGNTIYF

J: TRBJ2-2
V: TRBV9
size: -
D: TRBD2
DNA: TGTGCCAGCAGCGTAGTACCGGGGGGGGACTTTCCCGGGGAGCTGTTTTTT
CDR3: CASSVVPGGDFPGELFF

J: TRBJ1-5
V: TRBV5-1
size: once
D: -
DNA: TGCGCCAGCAGACCTGGACTGAGCAATCAGCCCCAGCATTTT
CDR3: CASRPGLSNQPQHF

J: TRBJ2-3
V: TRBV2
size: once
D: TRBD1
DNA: TGTGCCAGCAGCCTGGACAGGGGGCATCAAGATACGCAGTATTTT
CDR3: CASSLDRGHQDTQYF

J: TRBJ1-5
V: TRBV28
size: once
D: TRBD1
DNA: TGTGCCAGCCGACGACAGGGAGAGCGGCCCCAGCATTTT
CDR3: CASRRQGERPQHF

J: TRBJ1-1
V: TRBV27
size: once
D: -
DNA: TGTGCCAGCAGTATACAGGGGAACACTGAAGCTTTCTTT
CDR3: CASSIQGNTEAFF

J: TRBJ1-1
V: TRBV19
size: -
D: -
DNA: TGTGCCAGTCGATCGGTAGAAGCGAACACTGAAGCTTTCTTT
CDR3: CASRSVEANTEAFF

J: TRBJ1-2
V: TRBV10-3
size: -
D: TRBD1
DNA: TGTGCCATCAGGGGGGTCGGACAGGGCCCAAAGAATGGCTACACCTTC
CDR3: CAIRGVGQGPKNGYTF

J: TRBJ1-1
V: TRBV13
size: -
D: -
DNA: TGTGCCAGCAGCTACGGCGGGACGGTGAACACTGAAGCTTTCTTT
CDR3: CASSYGGTVNTEAFF

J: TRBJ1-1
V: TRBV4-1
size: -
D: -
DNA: TGCGCCAGCAGCCAAGAAGAGGGCCGCTTCGCTTTCTTT
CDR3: CASSQEEGRFAFF

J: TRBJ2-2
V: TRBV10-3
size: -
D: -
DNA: TGTGCCATCTGGGACACGGGTTTCACCGGGGAGCTGTTTTTT
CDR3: CAIWDTGFTGELFF

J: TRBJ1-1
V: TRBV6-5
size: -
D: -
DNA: TGTGCCAGCAGCCCCGGACAAGTCAACACTGAAGCTTTCTTT
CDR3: CASSPGQVNTEAFF

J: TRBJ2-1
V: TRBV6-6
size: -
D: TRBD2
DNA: TGTGCCAGCAGTCCCATTGGACAGGTAGCGGGAGATGAGCAGTTCTTC
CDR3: CASSPIGQVAGDEQFF

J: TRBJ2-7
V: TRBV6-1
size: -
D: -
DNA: TGTGCCAGCAGTGAAGTTGGGGAGTACGAGCAGTACTTC
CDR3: CASSEVGEYEQYF

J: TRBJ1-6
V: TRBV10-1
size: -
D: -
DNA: TGCGCCAGCAGCTTCGGGACACATAATTCACCCCTCCACTTT
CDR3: CASSFGTHNSPLHF

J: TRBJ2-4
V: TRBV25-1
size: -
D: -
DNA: TGTGCCAGCAGTGAAAGTGGGTCAGGGGACATTCAGTACTTC
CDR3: CASSESGSGDIQYF

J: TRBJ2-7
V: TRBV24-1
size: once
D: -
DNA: TGTGCCACCAGTACTGCTGACAGTCCCTACGAGCAGTACTTC
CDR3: CATSTADSPYEQYF

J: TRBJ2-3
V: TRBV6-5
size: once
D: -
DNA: TGTGCCAGCAGTTACTCCGGGACACCACGAACAGATACGCAGTATTTT
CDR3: CASSYSGTPRTDTQYF

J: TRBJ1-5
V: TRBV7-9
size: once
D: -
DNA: TGTGCCAGCAGCTCTGGCGGTTCCAATAGCAATCAGCCCCAGCATTTT
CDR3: CASSSGGSNSNQPQHF

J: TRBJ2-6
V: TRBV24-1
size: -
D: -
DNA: TGTGCCACCAGTGACCGAGCCACAGCTGGGGCCAACGTCCTGACTTTC
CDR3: CATSDRATAGANVLTF

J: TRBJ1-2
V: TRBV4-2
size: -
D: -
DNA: TGTGCCAGCAGCAAAGGGATGGAGTTAAACTATGGCTACACCTTC
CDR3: CASSKGMELNYGYTF

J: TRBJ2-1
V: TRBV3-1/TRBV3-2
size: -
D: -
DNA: TGTGCCAGCAGCCAAGTGTTGGCCGCCGGGGGTGAGCAGTTCTTC
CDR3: CASSQVLAAGGEQFF

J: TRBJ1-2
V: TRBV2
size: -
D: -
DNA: TGTGCCAGCAATCGGGGGGCTGCTTTTAGGCATAACTATGGCTACACCTTC
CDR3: CASNRGAAFRHNYGYTF

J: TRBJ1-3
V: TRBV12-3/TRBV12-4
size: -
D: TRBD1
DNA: TGTGCCAGCAGAGGGACAGTTGGAAACACCATATATTTT
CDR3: CASRGTVGNTIYF

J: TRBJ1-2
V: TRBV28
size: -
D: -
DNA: TGTGCCAGTACTTGGAGGGACCGTAATGGCTACACCTTC
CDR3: CASTWRDRNGYTF

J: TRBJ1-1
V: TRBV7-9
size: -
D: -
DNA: TGTGCCAGCAGCTTAGGACCCAGGGGCAAGAACACTGAAGCTTTCTTT
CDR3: CASSLGPRGKNTEAFF

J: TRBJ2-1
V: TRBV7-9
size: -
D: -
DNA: TGTGCCAGCAGCTACGAGGGAAGGCACAATGAGCAGTTCTTC
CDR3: CASSYEGRHNEQFF

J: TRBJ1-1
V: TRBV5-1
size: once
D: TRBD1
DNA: TGCGCCAGCAGCCGATGGACAGGGGAGAACACTGAAGCTTTCTTT
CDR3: CASSRWTGENTEAFF

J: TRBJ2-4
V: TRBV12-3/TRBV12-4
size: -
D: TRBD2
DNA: TGTGCCAGCAGTTTGGCTAGCGGGGGGCCGGAAACATTC
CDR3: CASSLASGGPETF

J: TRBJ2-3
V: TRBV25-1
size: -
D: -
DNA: TGTGCCAGCAACAGGGCTGGCACAGATACGCAGTATTTT
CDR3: CASNRAGTDTQYF

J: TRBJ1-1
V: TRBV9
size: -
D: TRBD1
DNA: TGTGCCAGCAGCGCGGGACAGGCGAACACTGAAGCTTTCTTT
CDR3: CASSAGQANTEAFF

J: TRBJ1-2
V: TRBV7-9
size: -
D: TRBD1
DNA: TGTGCCAGCAGCTCAACAGGGGTCTATGGCTACACCTTC
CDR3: CASSSTGVYGYTF

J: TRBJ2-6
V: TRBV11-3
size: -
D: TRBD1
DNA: TGTGCCAGCAGCTTAGCGGGGACAGGGGTCAACGTCCTGACTTTC
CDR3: CASSLAGTGVNVLTF

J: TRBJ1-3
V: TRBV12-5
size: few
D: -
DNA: TGTGCTAGTGGTTTAGGGGGTCGTGGAAACACCATATATTTT
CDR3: CASGLGGRGNTIYF

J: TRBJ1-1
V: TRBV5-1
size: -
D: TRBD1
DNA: TGCGCCAGCAGCTCAACAGGGGTGAACACTGAAGCTTTCTTT
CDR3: CASSSTGVNTEAFF

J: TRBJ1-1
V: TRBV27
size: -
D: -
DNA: TGTGCCAGCAGTCCCCGTGGGGGGACTGAAGCTTTCTTT
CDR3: CASSPRGGTEAFF

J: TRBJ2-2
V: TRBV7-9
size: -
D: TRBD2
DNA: TGTGCCAGCAGCCCCGGTCTAGCGGGGGCCTTTAACACCGGGGAGCTGTTTTTT
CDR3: CASSPGLAGAFNTGELFF

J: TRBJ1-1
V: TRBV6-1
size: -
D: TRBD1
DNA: TGTGCCAGCAGTGAATTTCGGCGGCAGGGGGCCGGGTTGAACACTGAAGCTTTCTTT
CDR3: CASSEFRRQGAGLNTEAFF

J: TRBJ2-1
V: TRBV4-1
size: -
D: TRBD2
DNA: TGCGCCAGCAGCAAAGGACTAGCGGGGTACAATGAGCAGTTCTTC
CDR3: CASSKGLAGYNEQFF

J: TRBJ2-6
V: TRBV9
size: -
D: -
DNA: TGTGCCAGCAGCCCCCAGTCGAGGGCAGGGGCTGGGGCCAACGTCCTGACTTTC
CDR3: CASSPQSRAGAGANVLTF

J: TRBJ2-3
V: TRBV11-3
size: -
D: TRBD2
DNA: TGTGCCAGCAGCTTTAGCGGGGGGGCCACCGATACGCAGTATTTT
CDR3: CASSFSGGATDTQYF

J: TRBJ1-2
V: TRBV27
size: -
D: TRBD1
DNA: TGTGCCAGCAGTTTACTGGACAGGGCCAACGCTAACTATGGCTACACCTTC
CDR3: CASSLLDRANANYGYTF

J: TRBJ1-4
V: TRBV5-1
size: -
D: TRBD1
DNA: TGCGCCAGCAGCTTGGACGGACAGGCTAATGAAAAACTGTTTTTT
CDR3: CASSLDGQANEKLFF

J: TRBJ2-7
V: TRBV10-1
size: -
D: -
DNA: TGCGCCAGCAGTTCACAGGGGAGGAACGAGCAGTACTTC
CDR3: CASSSQGRNEQYF

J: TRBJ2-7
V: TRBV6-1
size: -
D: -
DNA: TGTGCCAGCAGTGAATATACAGGGCCCTCCTACGAGCAGTACTTC
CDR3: CASSEYTGPSYEQYF

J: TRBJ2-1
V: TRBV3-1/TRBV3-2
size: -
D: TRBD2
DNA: TGTGCCAGCAGCCTAATCCCCCTAGCGGCGAACGGGAATGAGCAGTTCTTC
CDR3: CASSLIPLAANGNEQFF

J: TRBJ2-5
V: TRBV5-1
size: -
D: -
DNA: TGCGCCAGCAACTCTGGTGCGGAAGAGACCCAGTACTTC
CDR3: CASNSGAEETQYF

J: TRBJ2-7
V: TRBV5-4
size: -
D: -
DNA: TGTGCCAGCAGCTTGGGCCCGTCTGACAAGTACGAGCAGTACTTC
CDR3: CASSLGPSDKYEQYF

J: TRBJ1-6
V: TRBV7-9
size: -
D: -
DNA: TGTGCCAGCAGCAAACAGGGCGAATCCTATAATTCACCCCTCCACTTT
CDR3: CASSKQGESYNSPLHF

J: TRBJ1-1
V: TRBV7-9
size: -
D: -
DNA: TGTGCAATCCTAGGGAGGAACACTGAAGCTTTCTTT
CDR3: CAILGRNTEAFF